These 3 T cell receptor beta chains were all obtained from the same sample, sequenced in a study of cytomegalovirus exposure and HLA in healthy donors (dated by TCRdb to 2016 to 2017). The library was prepared using the immunoSEQ multiplex PCR assay. For the multiplex PCR, a mixture combining 60 forward primers for TCR Vbeta segments and 13 reverse primers for TCR Jbeta segments was used. Drawn from immuneACCESS, this table holds only the in-frame rearrangements with V and J called that TCRdb kept. Clones are partly lost; checked studies trace under half to an unresolved V gene and leave the rest unexplained. The sample's table covers around 100,000 clones. The ten largest clones capture less than 4.5% of the sample. Sequences were obtained from PBMCs. The source is a man younger than 40 in good health and CMV-seronegative.

CDR3 sequence (DNA): TGTGCCAGCAGTCGAACAGGGACGAACACTGAAGCTTTCTTT. Its protein product is CASSRTGTNTEAFF. This chain connects TRBV6-6 to TRBJ1-1, with D possibly being TRBD1 (6 bases). Trimming shortened V by 5 bases and J by 1 base, and 11 bases separated the two germline ends. This CDR3 is 14 amino acids long. Germline assignment: CDR1 MNHNY and CDR2 SVGAGI (reference sequence).

This chain links TRBV7-8 with TRBJ1-1; unclear D gene. Germline-derived CDR1 and CDR2 are SGHVS and FQNEAQ. The CDR3 consists of 14 residues. Trimming removed 10 bases at V and 6 bases at J, with 21 bases between. The CDR3 sequence: CATYPRDTFPEAFF. The CDR3 nucleotides are TGTGCCACCTACCCCCGAGACACCTTCCCTGAAGCTTTCTTT.

This chain joins TRBV5-1 and TRBJ2-7, with D tentatively TRBD2 (5 bases). The CDR3 extends over 14 amino acids. Deletions cut 1 base from V and 0 bases from J, with 8 bases between. Germline V gene lookup returns CDR1 SGHRS and CDR2 YFSETQ. Here the CDR3 reads CASSLRGNSYEQYF. The CDR3 bases are TGCGCCAGCAGCTTGAGAGGGAACTCCTACGAGCAGTACTTC.